Included here is one T cell receptor beta chain sequence, with context. The antigen is unknown. Profiling relied on immunoSEQ multiplex PCR, and the TCRdb table lists in-frame clones only, not all of them. The table has roughly 97,000 clones, 91% seen once. The source of the sample is a study of graft-versus-host responses after intestinal transplantation. Study-level points and caveats: GvH clones turned up in recipient marrow; some had shown up first in ileum or blood.

This receptor was obtained from a human donor who was the organ donor for an intestinal transplant. The starting material was unstimulated CD4+ T cells sorted from spleen or lymph node cells, obtained before transplant.

The CDR3 region is CASSTGGKGYEQYF. CDR3 coding DNA: TGTGCCAGCAGTACAGGGGGCAAGGGCTACGAGCAGTACTTC. V and J are TRBV7-3 and TRBJ2-7; TRBD1 matches at 9 bases. This CDR3 contains 14 residues. Germline CDR1 reads SGHTA; CDR2 reads FQGTGA. Germline trimming cut 6 bases from V and 3 bases from J; bases unmatched to any gene: 6.